These T cell receptor beta chains were read from a single sample in a study of cytomegalovirus exposure and HLA in healthy donors. Sequencing was performed with immunoSEQ multiplex PCR; in TCRdb, only in-frame clones are kept and a portion is missing. The table includes 160,000 or so clones, 65% to 80% detected once. The sequenced sample consisted of PBMCs. All receptors derive from a man aged 18 to 30 in good health and CMV-seropositive. The CDR3 runs from the conserved cysteine through the conserved F or W. The order of the fields is J gene, D gene, V gene, clone size, CDR3 DNA, CDR3 protein. The D gene is left open where the match is weak. Clone size, where shown, is once, few, many, or a class for clones that have expanded.

TRBJ1-1 - TRBV5-1 few TGCGCCAGCAGCCACGGGATGAACACTGAAGCTTTCTTT CASSHGMNTEAFF
TRBJ1-1 TRBD1 TRBV25-1 - TGTGCCAGCAGTGAGTACAACAGGGGGAACACTGAAGCTTTCTTT CASSEYNRGNTEAFF
TRBJ2-3 - TRBV5-6 - TGTGCCAGCAGTTATATAACAGGGTCCCCAGATACGCAGTATTTT CASSYITGSPDTQYF
TRBJ2-5 TRBD2 TRBV7-6 - TGTGCCAGCAGCCCCCCGGGACTAGCACAAGAGACCCAGTACTTC CASSPPGLAQETQYF
TRBJ1-6 TRBD1 TRBV18 - TGTGCCAGCTCACCACGGACAGGGGATAGTTCACCCCTCCACTTT CASSPRTGDSSPLHF
TRBJ1-1 TRBD1 TRBV5-6 - TGTGCCAGCAGCGGGACCGGGACAGGGGGCAACACTGAAGCTTTCTTT CASSGTGTGGNTEAFF
TRBJ1-2 - TRBV6-5 - TGTGCCAGCACCCCAGGACAGCTCATCTATGGCTACACCTTC CASTPGQLIYGYTF
TRBJ1-4 - TRBV28 - TGTGCCAGCAGTTACTCAAATGAAAAACTGTTTTTT CASSYSNEKLFF
TRBJ2-4 TRBD1 TRBV28 few TGTGCCACCACGGGACAGGTCACAAACATTCAGTACTTC CATTGQVTNIQYF
TRBJ1-2 TRBD1 TRBV19 few TGTGCCAGTAGTATATCCGGGACAGCTTACTATGGCTACACCTTC CASSISGTAYYGYTF
TRBJ1-2 TRBD1 TRBV18 - TGTGCCAGCTCACCGGGACAGGCTAACTATGGCTACACCTTC CASSPGQANYGYTF
TRBJ2-1 TRBD2 TRBV4-1 - TGCGCCAGCAGCCAAGTTAGAGGCGGGAGCTCCTACAATGAGCAGTTCTTC CASSQVRGGSSYNEQFF
TRBJ1-2 - TRBV18 - TGTGCCAGCTCGTCTTTGGGGCAGGGAGGCTCCTATGGCTACACCTTC CASSSLGQGGSYGYTF
TRBJ2-1 TRBD2 TRBV11-3 - TGTGCCAGCAGCCCCCTAGCGGGACTCTACAATGAGCAGTTCTTC CASSPLAGLYNEQFF
TRBJ2-2 - TRBV7-9 - TGTGCCAGCAGCCGGGGAGAGAAGAACACCGGGGAGCTGTTTTTT CASSRGEKNTGELFF
TRBJ2-3 TRBD1 TRBV5-1 - TGCGCCAGCAGCTTGGCCTTGGGCAGGGGGCAAGGAGATACGCAGTATTTT CASSLALGRGQGDTQYF
TRBJ1-4 - TRBV25-1 few TGTGCCAGCAGTGTGTCCCGGGAAAAACTGTTTTTT CASSVSREKLFF
TRBJ1-2 - TRBV5-6 - TGTGCCAGCAGCTTCCCCCGGGTCGGGGGCTACACCTTC CASSFPRVGGYTF
TRBJ2-5 TRBD1 TRBV5-1 - TGCGCCAGCAGCTGGAATCACCGGGACAGCTTTCAAGAGACCCAGTACTTC CASSWNHRDSFQETQYF
TRBJ2-3 TRBD2 TRBV27 - TGTGCCAGCGGACTAGCGGGCTGGGATACGCAGTATTTT CASGLAGWDTQYF
TRBJ2-1 TRBD2 TRBV7-9 - TGTGCCAGCAGCCCCTCGGGGGGAGACTCCTACAATGAGCAGTTCTTC CASSPSGGDSYNEQFF
TRBJ2-5 TRBD2 TRBV5-1 - TGCGCCAGCTCTATCAGCGGGGGGGCCTCAGAGACCCAGTACTTC CASSISGGASETQYF
TRBJ2-3 TRBD2 TRBV6-1 few TGTGCCAGCAGTGAAGCGCTTCAGGCTAGCGGGGCCTGGGGAGATACGCAGTATTTT CASSEALQASGAWGDTQYF
TRBJ2-5 TRBD2 TRBV5-1 - TGCGCCAGCAGGACCGGGACTAGCGGGGGGGCCGGGGAGACCCAGTACTTC CASRTGTSGGAGETQYF
TRBJ2-3 - TRBV29-1 - TGCAGCGTACTGAGGGGAAGCGGGCCCACAGATACGCAGTATTTT CSVLRGSGPTDTQYF
TRBJ1-1 TRBD1 TRBV7-9 - TGTGCCAGCAGCTTAGCAGGGACAGGTGGAACTGAAGCTTTCTTT CASSLAGTGGTEAFF
TRBJ1-2 - TRBV5-1 - TGCGCCAGCAGCTTGAACAGGAACTATGGCTACACCTTC CASSLNRNYGYTF
TRBJ1-2 - TRBV9 - TGTGCCAGCAGCGTAAACCAGGGCTCTGCCTATGGCTACACCTTC CASSVNQGSAYGYTF
TRBJ2-1 TRBD2 TRBV7-9 - TGTGCCAGCAGCTTAGCCGGCGGGACTAGCGGGAGAGGTGAGCAGTTCTTC CASSLAGGTSGRGEQFF
TRBJ1-1 TRBD1 TRBV10-1 - TGCGCCAGCAGCCCCGTCAGGGGGACTGAAGCTTTCTTT CASSPVRGTEAFF
TRBJ1-1 TRBD1 TRBV2 - TGTGCCAGCAGTCGGGACAGGAGAACTGAAGCTTTCTTT CASSRDRRTEAFF
TRBJ1-1 - TRBV5-1 - TGCGCCAGCAGCTTCCAGGGACTAGACACTGAAGCTTTCTTT CASSFQGLDTEAFF
TRBJ1-2 TRBD1 TRBV28 once TGTGCCAGCAGTTTATTCCCGACAGGGGCCTATGGCTACACCTTC CASSLFPTGAYGYTF